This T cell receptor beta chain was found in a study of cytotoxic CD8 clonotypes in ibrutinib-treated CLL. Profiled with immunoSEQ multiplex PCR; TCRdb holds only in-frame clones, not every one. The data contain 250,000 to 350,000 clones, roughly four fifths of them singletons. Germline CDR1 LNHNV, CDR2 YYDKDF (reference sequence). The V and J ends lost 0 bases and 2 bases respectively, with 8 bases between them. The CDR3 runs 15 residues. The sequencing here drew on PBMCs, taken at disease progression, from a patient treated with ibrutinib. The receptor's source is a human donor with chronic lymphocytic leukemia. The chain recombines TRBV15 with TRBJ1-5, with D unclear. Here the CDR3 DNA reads TGTGCCACCAGCAGAGATAAGGCAGGCAATCAGCCCCAGCATTTT. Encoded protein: CATSRDKAGNQPQHF.